This T cell receptor (beta chain) derives from a study of T cell repertoires in cytomegalovirus infection (dated by TCRdb to about 2019). Notes on the research overall: Peptide stimulations targeted recently identified HLA-C-restricted CMV epitopes, whose presentation resists viral immunomodulation, together with well-studied HLA-B-restricted epitopes. Donor HLA type was relevant to the analysis, because carriage of CMV infection together with the matching HLA type was indicated by public TCR beta signatures.

In the case of this clonotype: Its antigen is currently not known. Qualities for individual bases were not recorded, and no much larger clone is one base off.

The sample's treatment or condition label, in plain terms: in vitro stimulation with specific CMV peptide epitopes to enrich CMV-specific T cells. Its CDR3 holds 21 amino acids, cysteine through phenylalanine. Only the CDR3 region is kept as DNA, spanning 63 bases read in frame from base 1. V has 6 bases trimmed and J has 5 bases trimmed; junction bases matching no gene number 26. Sequences LNHDA (CDR1) and SQIVND (CDR2) are obtained from the germline V gene (reference sequence). Sequencing used an Illumina HiSeq 1500. The public sequencing data were trimmed at Q25 with fastp and processed into clonotypes with MiXCR by TCRdb, which kept only in-frame beta chains. Each entry merges the rows of one CDR3 protein and shows their most common DNA and genes. The sample table records about 310,000 distinct CDR3 sequences; around 25% of these occur just once. The ten largest clones take up roughly 14% of the sample.

What the research found in general, with its limitations: In both this cohort and an independent roughly 350-donor cohort, the cumulative frequency of public TCR beta family members distinguished carriers of CMV infection plus the relevant HLA type. The ex vivo response was dominated by HLA-C-restricted CMV-specific TCR beta clonotypes, which also provided the single most frequent clonotype in two of eight donors.

The material was cultured PBMCs, obtained from culture after CMV antigen stimulation. The source is a human donor in good health (CMV status not recorded). Some clones in this sample may be carry-over from other donors' samples. The V gene is TRBV19 and the J gene is TRBJ1-4, and 8 junctional nucleotides match TRBD1. The DNA is as follows: TGTGCCAGTAGAAGAGGACAGGGAGGCACGTTCATACAAGGGACCAATGAAAAACTGTTTTTT. Its coded protein is CASRRGQGGTFIQGTNEKLFF.